The 7 T cell receptor beta chains listed next were all sequenced from one sample in a study of cytomegalovirus exposure and HLA in healthy donors. Use of 60 Vbeta and 13 Jbeta primers characterized the PCR. Sequencing used immunoSEQ multiplex PCR; TCRdb keeps in-frame clones, though not all of them. The sample yields around 300,000 clones, roughly 89% seen once. Sequencing was done on a sample of PBMCs. The origin of the receptors is a woman under 30 in good health and CMV-seronegative.

The chain is built from TRBV29-1 and TRBJ1-1; no clear D. V lost 1 base to trimming and J lost 11 bases, with 14 bases between them. The CDR3 length is 12 residues. CDR1 is SQVTM and CDR2 is ANQGSEA in the germline V gene. CDR3 DNA sequence: TGCAGCGTTGAAGGCCGACGGGGTGTGGCTTTCTTT. It yields the protein CSVEGRRGVAFF.

The V and J genes are TRBV5-4 and TRBJ1-1; D is possibly TRBD1 (5 bases). Per germline, CDR1 SGHNT and CDR2 YYREEE (reference sequence). The CDR3 runs 13 residues. Between the trimmed V and J ends, which lost 5 bases and 1 base, there was a span of 9 bases. CDR3 coding DNA: TGTGCCAGCAGTAGACAGCAGAACACTGAAGCTTTCTTT. Translating gives CASSRQQNTEAFF. Looking up the rest from reference TRBV5-4 and TRBJ1-1 gives the full variable domain: ETGVTQSPTHLIKTRGQQVTLRCSSQSGHNTVSWYQQALGQGPQFIFQYYREEENGRGNFPPRFSGLQFPNYSSELNVNALELDDSALYLCASSRQQNTEAFFGQGTRLTVV.

The chain is built from TRBV5-4 and TRBJ2-2; 9 bases align to TRBD1. Germline values: CDR1 SGHNT, CDR2 YYREEE (reference sequence). V lost 2 bases to trimming and J lost 3 bases; unmatched junction nucleotides: 14. CDR3 size: 19 residues. The CDR3 region is CASSLGSRGQGGYTGELFF. The CDR3 nucleotides read TGTGCCAGCAGCTTAGGTTCTCGGGGACAGGGTGGATACACCGGGGAGCTGTTTTTT.

V gene TRBV27 combines with J gene TRBJ2-1; TRBD1 matches at 7 bases. Looked up from germline, CDR1 is MNHEY and CDR2 is SMNVEV (reference sequence). The V segment lost 6 bases and the J segment 7 bases; nucleotides outside the gene matches: 6. This CDR3 contains 13 residues. This CDR3 reads CASRRTGQNEQFF. CDR3 in DNA: TGTGCCAGCAGAAGGACAGGTCAGAATGAGCAGTTCTTC.

The chain is built from TRBV23-1 and TRBJ1-1, with 8 bases aligning to TRBD1. TRBV23-1 is filed as an ORF, its function uncertain. V gave up 1 base and J gave up 0 bases; unmatched junction bases: 7. CDR3 length equals 17 residues. The CDR3: CASSQYRAGGMNTEAFF. CDR3 in DNA: TGCGCCAGCAGTCAATACCGAGCAGGGGGCATGAACACTGAAGCTTTCTTT.

The rearrangement joins TRBV19 to TRBJ2-7; the D gene is possibly TRBD1 (6 bases). Deletions cut 4 bases from V and 2 bases from J, with 9 bases between. The V gene's germline CDR1 is LNHDA and CDR2 SQIVND (reference sequence). The CDR3 consists of 13 residues. The CDR3 bases are TGTGCCAGTAGTACCCAGGGGACCTACGAGCAGTACTTC. Translation gives CASSTQGTYEQYF.

V gene TRBV5-5 combines with J gene TRBJ1-2, with D possibly matching TRBD1 (5 bases). Germline-derived CDR1 and CDR2 are SGHKS and YYEKEE (reference sequence). Trimming took 4 bases from V and 8 from J, leaving 18 bases between them. The CDR3 is 14 amino acids. The CDR3 DNA reads TGTGCCAGCAGCGGGCCTTTCAGGGTAGGAGGCTACACCTTC. Encoded protein: CASSGPFRVGGYTF.